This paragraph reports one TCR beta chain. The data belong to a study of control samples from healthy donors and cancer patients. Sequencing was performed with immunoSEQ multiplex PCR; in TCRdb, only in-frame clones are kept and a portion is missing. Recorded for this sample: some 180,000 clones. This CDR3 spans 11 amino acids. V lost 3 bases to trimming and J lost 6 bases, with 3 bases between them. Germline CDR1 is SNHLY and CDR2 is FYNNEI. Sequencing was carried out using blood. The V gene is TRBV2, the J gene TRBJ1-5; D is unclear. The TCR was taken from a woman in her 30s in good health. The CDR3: CASSDPQPQHF. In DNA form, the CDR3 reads TGTGCCAGCAGTGATCCTCAGCCCCAGCATTTT. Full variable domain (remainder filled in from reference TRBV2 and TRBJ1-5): EPEVTQTPSHQVTQMGQEVILRCVPISNHLYFYWYRQILGQKVEFLVSFYNNEISEKSEIFDDQFSVERPDGSNFTLKIRSTKLEDSAMYFCASSDPQPQHFGDGTRLSIL.